This TCR beta chain was recovered during a study of cytomegalovirus exposure and HLA in healthy donors. Study-level information: Caucasian-associated ancestry cluster membership applied to 75% to 85% of approximately 400 genotyped donors. Overall study results and limits: By HLA locus, TCR association rates varied in a later analysis, with DRB1 showing the most and HLA-C the fewest. TCR beta sequences reportedly predicted most subjects' HLA-A and HLA-B alleles accurately.

Details on this clone: The antigen remains undetermined.

The PCR made use of 60 Vbeta and 13 Jbeta primers. Profiling relied on immunoSEQ multiplex PCR, and the TCRdb table lists in-frame clones only, not all of them. The repertoire holds 250,000 to 350,000 clones, roughly 85% seen once, with about 4% in the top ten. The CDR3 is made up of 15 amino acids. The germline V gene has CDR1 SGHRS and CDR2 YFSETQ. Trimming cost V 0 bases and J 8 bases, with 14 bases left between them. The genes are TRBV5-1 and TRBJ1-4; possible D gene TRBD1, 6 bases. The TCR originated in a man aged 40-55 years in good health and CMV-seropositive. The sample was PBMCs. Here the CDR3 reads CASSLEAGAQEKLFF. For the CDR3, the DNA is TGCGCCAGCAGCTTGGAGGCAGGGGCGCAAGAAAAACTGTTTTTT.